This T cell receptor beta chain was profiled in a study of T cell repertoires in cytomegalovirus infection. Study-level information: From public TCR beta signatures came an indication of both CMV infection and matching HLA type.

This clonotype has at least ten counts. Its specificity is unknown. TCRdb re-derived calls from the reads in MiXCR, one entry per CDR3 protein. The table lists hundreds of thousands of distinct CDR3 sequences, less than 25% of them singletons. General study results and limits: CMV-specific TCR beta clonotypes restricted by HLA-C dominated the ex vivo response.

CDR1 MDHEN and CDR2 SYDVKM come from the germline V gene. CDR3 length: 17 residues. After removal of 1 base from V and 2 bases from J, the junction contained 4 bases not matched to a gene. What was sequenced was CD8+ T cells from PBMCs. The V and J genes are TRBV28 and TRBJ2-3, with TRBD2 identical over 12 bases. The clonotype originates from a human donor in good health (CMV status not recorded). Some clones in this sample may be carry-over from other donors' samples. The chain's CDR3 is CASSLLTSGGSTDTQYF. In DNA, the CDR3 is TGTGCCAGCAGTTTATTAACTAGCGGGGGGTCCACAGATACGCAGTATTTT.